A single sample is the source of the 29 T cell receptor beta chains below, sequenced in a study of blood T cells in healthy people across ages. Using a J-beta primer mix together with a sample-barcoded 5' primer, a second PCR was run for roughly 6 to 12 cycles. Each CDR3 protein gets one entry after TCRdb re-called the 5' RACE reads with MiXCR. The sample carries about 1,500,000 distinct CDR3 sequences, around 39% recorded once. Sequencing was performed on blood. The receptors shown here come from a woman between 18 and 30 years old in good health.

This clonotype was seen more than once but under ten times. This rearrangement joins TRBV20-1 to TRBJ2-1, with 12 bases aligning to TRBD2. CDR1 is DFQATT and CDR2 is SNEGSKA in the germline V gene (reference sequence). The ends lost 4 bases at V and 5 bases at J; junction bases unmatched: 3. The CDR3 totals 14 residues. CDR3 protein: CSAMGLAGNNEQFF. Written as DNA, the CDR3 is TGCAGTGCTATGGGACTAGCGGGCAACAATGAGCAGTTCTTC.

V usage is TRBV5-5 and J usage is TRBJ2-5, with D possibly being TRBD2 (6 bases). Germline V gene sequence: CDR1 SGHKS, CDR2 YYEKEE (reference sequence). This CDR3 has 16 amino acids. Trimming cost V 4 bases and J 2 bases, with 18 bases left between them. CDR3 sequence (DNA): TGTGCCAGCAGCCGGGGGATAGCGCAAATTCAAGAGACCCAGTACTTC. It encodes CASSRGIAQIQETQYF.

The chain uses TRBV20-1 and TRBJ2-5; 12 nucleotides line up with TRBD2. The germline V gene has CDR1 DFQATT and CDR2 SNEGSKA (reference sequence). V dropped 0 bases and J dropped 11; count of bases not matched to a gene: 13. CDR3 length equals 16 residues. The DNA for the CDR3 is TGCAGTGCTAGAGATTACAGGACTAGCGGGATCAATGAGCAGTACTTC. It is translated as CSARDYRTSGINEQYF.

The sample holds a few counts of this clonotype. The genes are TRBV12-5 and TRBJ2-2; D is uncertain. CDR1 is LGHNT, CDR2 FRNRAP, per germline. V gave up 5 bases and J gave up 7 bases, with 14 bases separating them. CDR3 length: 14 amino acids. In DNA, the CDR3 is TGTGCTAGTGGTCCCATGGTTACTGGCGGGGAGCTGTTTTTT. It specifies CASGPMVTGGELFF.

This clonotype was counted only a few times. CDR3 nucleotide sequence: TGTGCCAGCAGCTTAGTGGCTAGCGGGAGGTACGAGCAGTACTTC. Translated: CASSLVASGRYEQYF. This chain links TRBV7-9 with TRBJ2-7; 11 bases agree with TRBD2. This CDR3 has 15 amino acids. V shed 1 base, J shed 4 bases, and the junction held 3 bases outside the gene matches. Germline V lookup: CDR1 SEHNR, CDR2 FQNEAQ (reference sequence).

This clonotype was detected only once. A much bigger clone sits one base away, suggesting this may be a read error. V and J are TRBV10-3 and TRBJ2-1, with a possible D match to TRBD2 (5 bases). Trimming removed 9 bases from V and 8 bases from J, with 20 bases in between. Looked up from germline, CDR1 is ENHRY and CDR2 is SYGVKD. This CDR3 comprises 14 residues. This CDR3 reads CAIADPRDPDEQFF. CDR3 in DNA: TGTGCCATTGCGGACCCCCGGGATCCGGATGAGCAGTTCTTC.

J is TRBJ2-2 and V is TRBV3-1; no reliable D call. V dropped 4 bases and J dropped 3 bases, with 18 bases sitting between them. This CDR3 comprises 17 residues. In germline, CDR1 is LGHDT, CDR2 YNNKEL (reference sequence). The CDR3 nucleotides are TGTGCCAGCAGCCGAACCCCAACTGGCCCGGACACCGGGGAGCTGTTTTTT. Residues: CASSRTPTGPDTGELFF.

The V gene is TRBV4-2, the J gene TRBJ1-5; the D is unclear. The V end lost 4 bases, the J end lost 7 bases, and 11 bases lay between the germline ends. The CDR3 runs 13 residues. Germline CDR1 is LGHNA and CDR2 is YNFKEQ. CDR3 in amino acids: CASSPGLQQPQHF. In DNA form, the CDR3 reads TGTGCCAGCAGCCCAGGACTGCAGCAGCCCCAGCATTTT.

The chain couples TRBV10-3 to TRBJ2-4, with D perhaps given as TRBD1 or TRBD2 (5 bases each). The J call may be in error: the DNA end matches TRBJ2-7 better. In germline, CDR1 is ENHRY, CDR2 SYGVKD. There are 14 residues in the CDR3. The CDR3 loop reads CAISTGTAPYEQYF. In DNA form, the CDR3 reads TGTGCCATCAGTACCGGGACGGCCCCCTACGAGCAGTACTTC.

J is TRBJ2-2 and V is TRBV5-4; tentatively, D is TRBD1 or TRBD2 (5 bases each). Trimming left V 0 bases short and J 4 bases short, with 19 bases between. Germline CDR1 is SGHNT and CDR2 is YYREEE (reference sequence). This CDR3 has 18 amino acids. The CDR3 DNA is TGTGCCAGCAGCTTGGAAGTTATTGTAGGGGACCTCACCGGGGAGCTGTTTTTT. It is translated as CASSLEVIVGDLTGELFF.

This clonotype has just a few counts. The V call is TRBV11-2, the J call TRBJ2-7; 7 bases are a match to TRBD2. CDR3 size: 16 residues. V gave up 4 bases and J gave up 2 bases; unmatched junction bases: 11. The germline CDR1 and CDR2 sequences are SGHAT and FQNNGV. Here the CDR3 reads CASSSTNLGGAYEQYF. CDR3 DNA: TGTGCCAGCAGCTCCACTAACCTGGGGGGGGCCTACGAGCAGTACTTC.

This clonotype was observed a handful of times. The J gene is TRBJ2-1, the V gene TRBV9; a possible D gene is TRBD1 (6 bases). Germline V gene lookup returns CDR1 SGDLS and CDR2 YYNGEE. The CDR3 extends over 15 amino acids. V shed 0 bases and J shed 9 bases, with 16 bases lying between them. The CDR3 sequence is CASSVGQGTAVEQFF. In DNA, the CDR3 is TGTGCCAGCAGCGTAGGGCAGGGGACGGCGGTTGAGCAGTTCTTC.

This clonotype was seen a single time. J is TRBJ1-2 and V is TRBV7-2; the D gene is possibly TRBD1 (6 bases). The V gene's germline CDR1 is SGHTA and CDR2 FQGNSA. V was cut by 3 bases and J by 8 bases, with 16 bases left in between. This CDR3 has 14 amino acids. This CDR3 is CASSLTRDTSGYTF. The CDR3 nucleotides read TGTGCCAGCAGCTTGACTCGGGACACTAGCGGCTACACCTTC.

This chain joins TRBV10-3 and TRBJ2-7, with D possibly being TRBD2 (6 bases). CDR1 is ENHRY, CDR2 SYGVKD, per germline. This CDR3 region has 15 residues. The V and J ends lost 0 bases and 5 bases respectively, with 14 bases between them. The CDR3 DNA sequence: TGTGCCATCAGTGAGTCGCGGGCGGGGAAGGACGAGCAGTACTTC. Translating it yields CAISESRAGKDEQYF.

This chain's CDR3 is CASRPDGWKETQYF. CDR3 in DNA: TGCGCCAGCAGACCGGACGGATGGAAAGAGACCCAGTACTTC. The V and J genes are TRBV10-2 and TRBJ2-5; D is unresolved. The CDR3 loop spans 14 amino acids. Trimming removed 6 bases at V and 3 bases at J, with 14 bases between. The germline V gene has CDR1 WSHSY and CDR2 SAAADI.

J is TRBJ1-2 and V is TRBV6-2 or TRBV6-3; D perhaps matches TRBD1 (5 bases). V was cut by 2 bases and J by 8 bases, with 15 bases left in between. Germline V gene lookup returns CDR1 MNHEY and CDR2 SVGEGT. This CDR3 region has 14 residues. The CDR3, as DNA: TGTGCCAGCAGTTACGCGATTGGGAGGGGAGGCTACACCTTC. Amino acids: CASSYAIGRGGYTF.

This clonotype was counted a few times. The J gene is TRBJ2-3, the V gene TRBV20-1, with TRBD2 matching over 7 bases. V lost 2 bases and J lost 1; bases outside the gene matches: 12. There are 17 residues in the CDR3. The germline V gene encodes CDR1 DFQATT and CDR2 SNEGSKA (reference sequence). CDR3: CSARMAGASKGTDTQYF. CDR3 DNA: TGCAGTGCTAGAATGGCGGGAGCGAGTAAGGGCACAGATACGCAGTATTTT.

The rearrangement links TRBV29-1 to TRBJ2-7, with no clear D. CDR3 size: 12 residues. The V end was cut by 6 bases, the J end by 0 bases, with 9 bases between. Per the germline V gene, CDR1 is SQVTM and CDR2 is ANQGSEA. The CDR3: CSVTRSSYEQYF. CDR3 sequence (DNA): TGCAGCGTGACTCGAAGCTCCTACGAGCAGTACTTC.

This clonotype was detected a few times. The chain couples TRBV20-1 to TRBJ2-1; a weak D match, TRBD2 (6 bases). Germline V CDR1 and CDR2: DFQATT, SNEGSKA (reference sequence). CDR3 length: 15 amino acids. The ends were cut back, 5 bases at V and 3 bases at J, with 17 bases in the middle. CDR3 in DNA: TGCAGTGCTTGGCCGACTAGTGAAAACTACAATGAGCAGTTCTTC. Its protein is CSAWPTSENYNEQFF.

In nucleotides, the CDR3 is TGCAGTGCCAATACCGGGACAGGGTATTATGGCTACACCTTC. Translated: CSANTGTGYYGYTF. This chain joins TRBV20-1 and TRBJ1-2; 9 bases map to TRBD1. CDR1 is DFQATT, CDR2 SNEGSKA, per germline (reference sequence). V gave up 6 bases and J gave up 5 bases; unmatched junction bases: 10. The CDR3 sequence is 14 residues long.

This chain joins TRBV20-1 and TRBJ2-7; D uncertain. The CDR3 has 12 amino acids. The germline CDR1 and CDR2 sequences are DFQATT and SNEGSKA (reference sequence). Trimming took 8 bases from V and 2 from J, leaving 13 bases between them. In nucleotides, the CDR3 is TGCAGTTGTCCTGCGTCGGCCTACGAGCAGTACTTC. Residues: CSCPASAYEQYF.

This clonotype was observed a few times. The chain has TRBV20-1 and TRBJ1-2; D gene ambiguous. The CDR3 runs to 13 residues. Trimming pared 1 base from V and 4 bases from J, leaving 10 bases between. CDR1 and CDR2 from the germline V gene are DFQATT and SNEGSKA (reference sequence). CDR3 DNA sequence: TGCAGTGCTAGAGTCCCCAGAGTCTATGGCTACACCTTC. Protein sequence: CSARVPRVYGYTF.

This clonotype turned up a few times. The chain uses TRBV10-3 and TRBJ2-1, with D tentatively TRBD1 or TRBD2 (5 bases each). There are 14 residues in the CDR3. V was clipped by 6 bases and J by 11 bases, with 20 bases between them. Germline V CDR1 and CDR2: ENHRY, SYGVKD. The CDR3 bases are TGTGCCATCAGCTCCGGTGGGACCGGGCCTAAGCAGTTCTTC. Residues: CAISSGGTGPKQFF.

This chain connects TRBV5-4 to TRBJ1-1; 7 nucleotides line up with TRBD1. The germline V gene has CDR1 SGHNT and CDR2 YYREEE (reference sequence). Trimming at V came to 1 base and at J to 0 bases, leaving 9 bases not matched to a gene. This CDR3 spans 17 amino acids. The chain's CDR3 is CASSLYRGSDLNTEAFF. In nucleotides, the CDR3 is TGTGCCAGCAGCTTGTACAGGGGTTCGGACCTGAACACTGAAGCTTTCTTT. The whole variable domain, filled in from reference TRBV5-4 and TRBJ1-1, reads ETGVTQSPTHLIKTRGQQVTLRCSSQSGHNTVSWYQQALGQGPQFIFQYYREEENGRGNFPPRFSGLQFPNYSSELNVNALELDDSALYLCASSLYRGSDLNTEAFFGQGTRLTVV.

The gene calls are TRBV6-1 and TRBJ1-1; 9 nucleotides match TRBD1. The CDR3 covers 16 residues. Germline V gene data show CDR1 as MNHNS and CDR2 as SASEGT. The V gene end was trimmed by 6 bases and the J gene end by 1 base; junction bases not matched to a gene: 9. The CDR3 DNA sequence: TGTGCCAGCAGGCGACAGGGGGTGACCGCGAACACTGAAGCTTTCTTT. This translates into CASRRQGVTANTEAFF.

The chain employs TRBV7-2 and TRBJ2-5; no clear D gene. Germline loops: CDR1 SGHTA, CDR2 FQGNSA. The length of the CDR3 is 14 residues. Trimming left V 7 bases short and J 5 bases short, with 17 bases between. The CDR3 DNA sequence: TGTGCCAGCACCCCAGACGTATCCCATGAGACCCAGTACTTC. Translation gives CASTPDVSHETQYF.

Note on this clonotype: The junction shows a germline mismatch at one end, possibly a read error. This chain uses TRBV3-1 with TRBJ1-2; a weak D match, TRBD1 (6 bases). This CDR3 has 14 amino acids. CDR1 is LGHDT, CDR2 YNNKEL, per germline (reference sequence). The CDR3 coding sequence is TGCGCCAGCAGCCAAGATGGCAGGGGCTATGGCTACACCTTC. Translated, it gives CASSQDGRGYGYTF.

The V call is TRBV5-6, the J call TRBJ2-1; TRBD2 matches 11 bases. Germline CDR1 is SGHDT and CDR2 is YYEEEE. With 4 bases clipped from V and 0 bases from J, the junction kept 18 bases outside the gene matches. The CDR3 loop spans 21 amino acids. The CDR3 DNA follows: TGTGCCAGCAGCGGAGGATTAGCGGGAGGGCTCGACATGAGCTCCTACAATGAGCAGTTCTTC. This translates into CASSGGLAGGLDMSSYNEQFF.

The V and J genes are TRBV4-1 and TRBJ2-7; D is unclear. Trimming removed 1 base from V and 0 bases from J, with 13 bases in between. This CDR3 comprises 16 residues. Germline loops: CDR1 MGHRA, CDR2 YSYEKL. In nucleotides, the CDR3 is TGCGCCAGCAGCCAAGCGGGCTACGGTGCCTCCTACGAGCAGTACTTC. Its protein product is CASSQAGYGASYEQYF.